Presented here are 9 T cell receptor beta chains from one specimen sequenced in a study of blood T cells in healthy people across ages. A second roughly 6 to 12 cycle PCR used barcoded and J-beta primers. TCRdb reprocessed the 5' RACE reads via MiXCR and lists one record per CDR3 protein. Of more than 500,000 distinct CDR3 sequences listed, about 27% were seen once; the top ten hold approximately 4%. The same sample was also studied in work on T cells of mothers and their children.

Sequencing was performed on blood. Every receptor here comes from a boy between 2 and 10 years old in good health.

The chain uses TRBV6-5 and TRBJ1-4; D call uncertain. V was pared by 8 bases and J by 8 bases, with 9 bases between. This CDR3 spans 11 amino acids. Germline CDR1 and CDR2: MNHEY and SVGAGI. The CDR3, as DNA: TGTGCCAGCGGAGTGGGGGAAAAACTGTTTTTT. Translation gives CASGVGEKLFF.

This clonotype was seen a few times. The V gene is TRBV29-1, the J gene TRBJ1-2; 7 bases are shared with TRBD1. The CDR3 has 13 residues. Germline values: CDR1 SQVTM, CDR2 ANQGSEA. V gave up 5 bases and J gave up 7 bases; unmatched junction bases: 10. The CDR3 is CSVWKQGFVGYTF. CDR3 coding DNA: TGCAGCGTTTGGAAACAGGGGTTCGTTGGCTACACCTTC.

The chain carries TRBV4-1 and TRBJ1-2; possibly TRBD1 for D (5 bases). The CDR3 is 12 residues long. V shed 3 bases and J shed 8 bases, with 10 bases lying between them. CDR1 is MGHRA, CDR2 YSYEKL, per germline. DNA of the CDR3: TGCGCCAGCAGCCACAGGGTAGACGGCTACACCTTC. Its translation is CASSHRVDGYTF.

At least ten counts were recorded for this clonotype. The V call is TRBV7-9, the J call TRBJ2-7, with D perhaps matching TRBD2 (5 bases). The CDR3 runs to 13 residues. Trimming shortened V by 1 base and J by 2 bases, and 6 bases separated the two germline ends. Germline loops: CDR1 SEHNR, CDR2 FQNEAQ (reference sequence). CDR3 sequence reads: CASSLELAYEQYF. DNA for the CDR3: TGTGCCAGCAGCTTAGAACTAGCCTACGAGCAGTACTTC.

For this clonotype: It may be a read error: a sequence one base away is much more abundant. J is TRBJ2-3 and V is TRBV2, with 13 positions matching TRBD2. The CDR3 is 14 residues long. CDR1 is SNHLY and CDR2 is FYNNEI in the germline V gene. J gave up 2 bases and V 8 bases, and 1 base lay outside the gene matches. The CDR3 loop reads CASGLAGVTDTQYF. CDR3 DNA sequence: TGTGCCAGCGGACTAGCGGGAGTCACAGATACGCAGTATTTT. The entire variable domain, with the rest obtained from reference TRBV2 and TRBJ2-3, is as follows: EPEVTQTPSHQVTQMGQEVILRCVPISNHLYFYWYRQILGQKVEFLVSFYNNEISEKSEIFDDQFSVERPDGSNFTLKIRSTKLEDSAMYFCASGLAGVTDTQYFGPGTRLTVL.

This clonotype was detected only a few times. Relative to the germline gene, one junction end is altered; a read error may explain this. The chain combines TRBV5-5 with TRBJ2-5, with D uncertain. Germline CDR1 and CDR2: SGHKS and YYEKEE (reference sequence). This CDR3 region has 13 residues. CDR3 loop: CASSLYSQEAQYF. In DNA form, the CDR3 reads TGTGCCAGCAGCTTGTACAGCCAAGAGGCCCAGTACTTC.

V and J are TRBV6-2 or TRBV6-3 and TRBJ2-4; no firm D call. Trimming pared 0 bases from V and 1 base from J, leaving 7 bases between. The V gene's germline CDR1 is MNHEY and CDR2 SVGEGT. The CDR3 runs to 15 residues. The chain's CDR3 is CASSYSSMAKNIQYF. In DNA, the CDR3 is TGTGCCAGCAGTTACTCGTCAATGGCCAAAAACATTCAGTACTTC.

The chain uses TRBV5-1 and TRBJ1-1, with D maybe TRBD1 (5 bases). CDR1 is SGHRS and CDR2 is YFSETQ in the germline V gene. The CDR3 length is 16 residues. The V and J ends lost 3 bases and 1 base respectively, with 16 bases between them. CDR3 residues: CASSYNPLGGNTEAFF. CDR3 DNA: TGCGCCAGCAGCTACAACCCCCTCGGGGGGAACACTGAAGCTTTCTTT.

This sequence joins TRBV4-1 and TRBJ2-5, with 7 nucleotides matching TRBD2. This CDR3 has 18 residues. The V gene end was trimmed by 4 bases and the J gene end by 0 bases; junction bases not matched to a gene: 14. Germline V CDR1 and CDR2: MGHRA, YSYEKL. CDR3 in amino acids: CASSPTYYRTRYQETQYF. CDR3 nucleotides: TGCGCCAGCAGCCCAACCTATTACCGGACTAGGTACCAAGAGACCCAGTACTTC.